This T cell receptor (beta chain) was captured by sequencing in a study of lymphopenia after photon versus proton radiotherapy. Broader study findings: Survival link was tested only in deceased patients; proton benefit remains a possibility. A bigger post-nadir fall in TCR diversity correlated inversely with survival time in deceased patients. Proton therapy kept repertoires fairly stable, unlike photons, which gained effector/memory cells. After the lymphocyte nadir, photon-treated repertoires showed oligoclonal expansion, especially of CD8+ Temra cells.

The CDR3 length is 15 residues. Germline-derived CDR1 and CDR2 are SGDLS and YYNGEE. Unmatched junction bases numbered 7, after V lost 3 bases and J lost 6 bases. TCRdb's copy holds only in-frame clones and misses some; the assay was immunoSEQ multiplex PCR. Altogether some 64,000 clones are present, roughly nine tenths being singletons, with the ten largest covering roughly 13%. A note on this clone: Antigen unknown.

The gene calls are TRBV9 and TRBJ1-5; 9 bases match TRBD1. The receptor was isolated from a man older than 75 with esophageal cancer. The sample consisted of peripheral blood, taken from a patient treated with proton-based radiotherapy. In DNA form, the CDR3 reads TGTGCCAGCAGCGCGGGGACAGGGCGCGGTCAGCCCCAGCATTTT. Residues: CASSAGTGRGQPQHF.